Ten or more counts support the clone carrying this T cell receptor beta chain. Its antigen is unidentified. These data belong to a study of CD8 T cells in ankylosing spondylitis. Findings and caveats of the study: As reported, disease-linked clones showed significant enrichment in matched ankylosing spondylitis synovial fluid. Ankylosing spondylitis blood appeared to carry a characteristic TCR beta motif of 7 or 8 highly homologous variants.

In TCRdb, the 5' RACE reads were re-called with MiXCR into one record per CDR3 protein. The sample includes 250,000 to 400,000 distinct CDR3 sequences, around a tenth of them seen just once. V shed 5 bases and J shed 6 bases, with 13 bases lying between them. CDR3 size: 13 residues. Per germline, CDR1 SEHNR and CDR2 FQNEAQ (reference sequence). This TCR came from a female donor with ankylosing spondylitis or in good health (not recorded which). The specimen sequenced was blood, either unsorted or a sorted T cell fraction (not recorded which). This chain joins TRBV7-9 and TRBJ1-1; possibly TRBD1 for D (5 bases). CDR3 nucleotides: TGTGCCAGCAGCGCGCAGGGATTTGCTGAAGCTTTCTTT. The encoded protein is CASSAQGFAEAFF. Supplemented by reference TRBV7-9 and TRBJ1-1, the full variable domain reads DTGVSQNPRHKITKRGQNVTFRCDPISEHNRLYWYRQTLGQGPEFLTYFQNEAQLEKSRLLSDRFSAERPKGSFSTLEIQRTEQGDSAMYLCASSAQGFAEAFFGQGTRLTVV.